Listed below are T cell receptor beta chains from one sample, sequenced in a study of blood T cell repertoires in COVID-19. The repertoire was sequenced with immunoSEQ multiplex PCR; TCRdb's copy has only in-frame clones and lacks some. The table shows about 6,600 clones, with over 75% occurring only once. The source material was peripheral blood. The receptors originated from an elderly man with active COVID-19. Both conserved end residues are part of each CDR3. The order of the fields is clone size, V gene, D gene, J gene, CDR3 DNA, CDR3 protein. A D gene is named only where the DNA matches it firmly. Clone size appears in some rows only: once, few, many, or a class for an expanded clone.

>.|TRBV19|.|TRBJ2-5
TGTGCCAGTAGTAGACAGTCACAAGAGACCCAGTACTTC
CASSRQSQETQYF
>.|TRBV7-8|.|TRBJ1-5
TGTGCCAGCAGCCAGGGTCGGTTCGGATCGGGGAGCAATCAGCCCCAGCATTTT
CASSQGRFGSGSNQPQHF
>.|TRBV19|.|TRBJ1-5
TGTGCCACTAACGGGGGGGGGAGGAGCAATCAGCCCCAGCATTTT
CATNGGGRSNQPQHF
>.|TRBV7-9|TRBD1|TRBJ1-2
TGTGCCAGCAGCCAGGGACAGGGACGTGGCTACACCTTC
CASSQGQGRGYTF
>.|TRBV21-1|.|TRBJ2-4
TGTGCCAGCAGCAAAGCGCGATACATTCAGTACTTC
CASSKARYIQYF
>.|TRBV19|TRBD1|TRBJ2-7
TGTGCCAGTAGTATCGGGGGGACAGGGGTATACGAGCAGTACTTC
CASSIGGTGVYEQYF
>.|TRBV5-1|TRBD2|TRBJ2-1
TGCGCCAGCAGGTCCGGGAGGGTGGCCGATGAGCAGTTCTTC
CASRSGRVADEQFF
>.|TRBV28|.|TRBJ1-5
TGTGCCAGCAGTTTATTATGGGGCTATCAGCCCCAGCATTTT
CASSLLWGYQPQHF
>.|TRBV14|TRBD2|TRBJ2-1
TGTGCCAGCAGCCAGGGACTAGGGATCTATGAGCAGTTCTTC
CASSQGLGIYEQFF
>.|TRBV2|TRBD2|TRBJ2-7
TGTGCCAGCGCACACCGGGAGGGCCCTCGGGAGCAGTACTTC
CASAHREGPREQYF
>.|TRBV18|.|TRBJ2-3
TGTGCCAGCTCACCATCTGTCCCGGGCACAGATACGCAGTATTTT
CASSPSVPGTDTQYF
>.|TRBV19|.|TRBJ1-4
TGTGCCAGTAGTATCGGGGGTGCAAAACTGTTTTTT
CASSIGGAKLFF
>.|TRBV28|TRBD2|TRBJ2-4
TGTGCCAGCCGTCCGGCGGGGGAAAACATTCAGTACTTC
CASRPAGENIQYF
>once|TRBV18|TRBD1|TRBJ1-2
TGTGCCAGCTCGTCAAACAGGCAGGGGGGTGAATGCACCTTC
CASSSNRQGGECTF
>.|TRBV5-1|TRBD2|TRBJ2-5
TGCGCCAGCAGCCCACGGGGCGGGAGTGAGTGGGAGACCCAGTACTTC
CASSPRGGSEWETQYF
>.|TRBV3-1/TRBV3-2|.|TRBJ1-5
TGTGCCAGCAGCCAAGATCGAGGTCAGCCCCAGCATTTT
CASSQDRGQPQHF
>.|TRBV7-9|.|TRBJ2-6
TGTGCCAGCAGCTTAGGTGGCGGACAGTCTGGGGCCAACGTCCTGACTTTC
CASSLGGGQSGANVLTF
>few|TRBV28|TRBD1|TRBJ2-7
TGTGCCAGCAATCCGGGACAGACATTTTACGAGCAGTACTTC
CASNPGQTFYEQYF
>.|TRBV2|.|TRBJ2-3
TGTGCCAGCAGCCAGGACATGGCTAGCACAGATACGCAGTATTTT
CASSQDMASTDTQYF
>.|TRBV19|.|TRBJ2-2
TGTGCCAGTAGTCTAAGCGGACGGAACACCGGGGAGCTGTTTTTT
CASSLSGRNTGELFF
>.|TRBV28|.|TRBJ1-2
TGTGCCAGCAGTTTTGACAGCTGGGGTAACTATGGCTACACCTTC
CASSFDSWGNYGYTF
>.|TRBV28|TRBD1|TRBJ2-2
TGTGCCAGCGAGTTGAGGGACAGGGAGAACACCGGGGAGCTGTTTTTT
CASELRDRENTGELFF
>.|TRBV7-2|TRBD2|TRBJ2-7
TGTGCCAGCAGTCCCTTTATGGGAGGGACCTACGAGCAGTACTTC
CASSPFMGGTYEQYF
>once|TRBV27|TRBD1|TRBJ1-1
TGTGCCAGCAGTGGGACAGCTCTGAACACTGAAGCTTTCTTT
CASSGTALNTEAFF
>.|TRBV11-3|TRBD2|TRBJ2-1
TGTGCCAGCAGCCCTAGGACTAGCGGGAGTCCCTCCTACAATGAGCAGTTCTTC
CASSPRTSGSPSYNEQFF
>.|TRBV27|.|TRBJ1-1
TGTGCCAGCAGTCGGGGGATGAACACTGAAGCTTTCTTT
CASSRGMNTEAFF
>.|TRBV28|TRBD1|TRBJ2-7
TGTGCCAGCAGTTCCAGGACAGGGAACGAGCAGTACTTC
CASSSRTGNEQYF
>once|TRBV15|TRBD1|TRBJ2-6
TGTGCCACCAGCAGAGATAGGGGGACAGGGTCGTTCGGGGCCAACGTCCTGACTTTC
CATSRDRGTGSFGANVLTF
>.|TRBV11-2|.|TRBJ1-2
TGTGCCAGCAGCTTAGAATACAGAGCCAACTATGGCTACACCTTC
CASSLEYRANYGYTF
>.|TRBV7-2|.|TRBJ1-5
TGTGCCAGCAGCTTACAGGGATCGGGCAATCAGCCCCAGCATTTT
CASSLQGSGNQPQHF
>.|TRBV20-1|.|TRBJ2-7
TGCAGTGCTAGTCTGGGCGGGAAGGGGGCAGACGAGCAGTACTTC
CSASLGGKGADEQYF
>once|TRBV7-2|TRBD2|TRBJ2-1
TGTGCCAGCAGCTTAGCGGCTAGCGGGAGCAATGAGCAGTTCTTC
CASSLAASGSNEQFF
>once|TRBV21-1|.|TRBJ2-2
TGTGCCAGCAGCAAGCCTTCTGCGGGGGAAGCACCTAACACCGGGGAGCTGTTTTTT
CASSKPSAGEAPNTGELFF
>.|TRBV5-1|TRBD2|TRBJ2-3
TGCGCCAGCAGCTGGGGGCCGGGACTAGCGGCCCGGGGGTATTTT
CASSWGPGLAARGYF
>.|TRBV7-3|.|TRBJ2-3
TGTGCCAGCAGCTTAACAGCCTTCTATAGCACAGATACGCAGTATTTT
CASSLTAFYSTDTQYF
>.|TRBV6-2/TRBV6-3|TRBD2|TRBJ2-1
TGTGCCAGCAGTTACCGGTCTAGCGGGATTTCCAATGAGCAGTTCTTC
CASSYRSSGISNEQFF
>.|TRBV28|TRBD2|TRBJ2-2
TGTGCCAGCAGCAGCGGGACCCTCAGCGGCACCGGGGAGCTGTTTTTT
CASSSGTLSGTGELFF
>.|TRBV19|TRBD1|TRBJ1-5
TGTGCCAGTAGTATGTGGACAGGGGATCAGCCCCAGCATTTT
CASSMWTGDQPQHF
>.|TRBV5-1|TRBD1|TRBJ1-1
TGCGCCAGCAGCTTACAGGGGGAGGACACTGAAGCTTTCTTT
CASSLQGEDTEAFF
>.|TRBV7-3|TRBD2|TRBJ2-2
TGTGCCAGCAGCTTAAAGGCTAGCGGGAACACCGGGGAGCTGTTTTTT
CASSLKASGNTGELFF
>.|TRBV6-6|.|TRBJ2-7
TGTGCCACCCAGGACAACCCCTACGAGCAGTACTTC
CATQDNPYEQYF
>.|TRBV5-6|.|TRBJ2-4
TGTGCCAGCTTTGGCAGGGACAAAAACATTCAGTACTTC
CASFGRDKNIQYF